These T cell receptor beta chains were read from a single sample in a study of blood T cells in healthy people across ages. From the 5' RACE reads, TCRdb called clonotypes with MiXCR, one entry per CDR3 protein. The sample has around 850,000 distinct CDR3 sequences; 35% to 40% are singletons. The sequencing sample was made of blood. The receptors here all came from a man younger than 35 in good health. The CDR3 runs from the conserved cysteine through the conserved F or W. Fields, in order: J gene, clone size, V gene, D gene, CDR3 protein, CDR3 DNA. D genes are given only for firm matches. Clone size appears in some rows only: once, few, many, or a class for an expanded clone.

j_gene: TRBJ1-1
abundance: NA
v_gene: TRBV6-5
d_gene: TRBD1
CDR3aa: CASSVDRGREAFF
CDR3nt: TGTGCCAGCAGTGTTGACAGGGGGCGGGAAGCTTTCTTT

j_gene: TRBJ1-1
abundance: NA
v_gene: TRBV20-1
d_gene: NA
CDR3aa: CSARDTEWNTEAFF
CDR3nt: TGCAGTGCTAGAGATACCGAATGGAACACTGAAGCTTTCTTT

j_gene: TRBJ1-2
abundance: NA
v_gene: TRBV10-3
d_gene: NA
CDR3aa: CAISEGEVPSTF
CDR3nt: TGTGCCATCTCCGAGGGGGAGGTTCCAAGCACCTTC

j_gene: TRBJ1-1
abundance: few
v_gene: TRBV6-5
d_gene: NA
CDR3aa: CASGESFLVNTEAFF
CDR3nt: TGTGCCAGCGGGGAATCCTTCTTGGTGAACACTGAAGCTTTCTTT

j_gene: TRBJ1-2
abundance: many
v_gene: TRBV15
d_gene: NA
CDR3aa: CATSRLQGQNYGYTF
CDR3nt: TGTGCCACCAGCAGACTACAGGGCCAAAACTATGGCTACACCTTC

j_gene: TRBJ2-1
abundance: NA
v_gene: TRBV10-3
d_gene: NA
CDR3aa: CAISDRGDNEQFF
CDR3nt: TGTGCCATCAGTGACAGGGGGGATAATGAGCAGTTCTTC

j_gene: TRBJ2-7
abundance: few
v_gene: TRBV29-1
d_gene: NA
CDR3aa: CSVEMGGYEQYF
CDR3nt: TGCAGCGTCGAGATGGGGGGCTACGAGCAGTACTTC

j_gene: TRBJ2-1
abundance: NA
v_gene: TRBV12-3/TRBV12-4
d_gene: NA
CDR3aa: CASTLGLDQETQFF
CDR3nt: TGTGCCAGCACCCTCGGACTGGACCAAGAGACCCAGTTCTTC

j_gene: TRBJ2-3
abundance: NA
v_gene: TRBV4-2
d_gene: NA
CDR3aa: CAGSLAVLDSTDTQYF
CDR3nt: TGTGCCGGCAGCCTCGCCGTACTAGATAGCACAGATACGCAGTATTTT

j_gene: TRBJ1-5
abundance: NA
v_gene: TRBV2
d_gene: NA
CDR3aa: CASTEGAGVGPQHF
CDR3nt: TGTGCCAGCACCGAAGGGGCAGGTGTGGGGCCCCAGCATTTT

j_gene: TRBJ2-1
abundance: NA
v_gene: TRBV28
d_gene: NA
CDR3aa: CASKVGGNEQFF
CDR3nt: TGTGCCAGCAAGGTAGGAGGCAATGAGCAGTTCTTC

j_gene: TRBJ1-1
abundance: few
v_gene: TRBV30
d_gene: NA
CDR3aa: CAWSVALNTEAFF
CDR3nt: TGTGCCTGGAGTGTGGCCCTCAACACTGAAGCTTTCTTT

j_gene: TRBJ2-7
abundance: NA
v_gene: TRBV24-1
d_gene: NA
CDR3aa: CATSDFTAAYNEQYF
CDR3nt: TGTGCCACCAGTGATTTCACGGCCGCTTACAATGAGCAGTACTTC

j_gene: TRBJ1-5
abundance: few
v_gene: TRBV6-1
d_gene: NA
CDR3aa: CASMEARYNQPQHF
CDR3nt: TGTGCCAGCATGGAGGCACGGTACAATCAGCCCCAGCATTTT

j_gene: TRBJ2-5
abundance: NA
v_gene: TRBV29-1
d_gene: TRBD1
CDR3aa: CSALGTEQETQYF
CDR3nt: TGCAGCGCCCTGGGGACAGAGCAAGAGACCCAGTACTTC

j_gene: TRBJ2-1
abundance: few
v_gene: TRBV12-3/TRBV12-4
d_gene: NA
CDR3aa: CASSSRRFREQFF
CDR3nt: TGTGCCAGCAGTTCTCGGAGGTTCCGTGAGCAGTTCTTC

j_gene: TRBJ1-2
abundance: many
v_gene: TRBV7-2
d_gene: TRBD1
CDR3aa: CASSSDRVGYTF
CDR3nt: TGTGCCAGCAGCTCAGACAGGGTTGGCTACACCTTC

j_gene: TRBJ2-7
abundance: few
v_gene: TRBV6-5
d_gene: TRBD1
CDR3aa: CASSYSGTGTYEQYF
CDR3nt: TGTGCCAGCAGTTACTCCGGGACAGGGACCTACGAGCAGTACTTC

j_gene: TRBJ1-1
abundance: few
v_gene: TRBV7-2
d_gene: NA
CDR3aa: CASSPWAAEAFF
CDR3nt: TGTGCCAGCAGCCCCTGGGCGGCTGAAGCTTTCTTT

j_gene: TRBJ1-2
abundance: NA
v_gene: TRBV6-6
d_gene: TRBD1
CDR3aa: CASSPGQVDGYTF
CDR3nt: TGTGCCAGCAGTCCGGGACAGGTGGACGGCTACACCTTC

j_gene: TRBJ1-5
abundance: NA
v_gene: TRBV7-6
d_gene: TRBD1
CDR3aa: CASSLNPGQGVDQPQHF
CDR3nt: TGTGCCAGCAGCTTAAATCCGGGACAGGGGGTTGATCAGCCCCAGCATTTT

j_gene: TRBJ2-1
abundance: few
v_gene: TRBV6-5
d_gene: NA
CDR3aa: CASSYSRVNEQFF
CDR3nt: TGTGCCAGCAGTTACTCGAGAGTAAATGAGCAGTTCTTC

j_gene: TRBJ1-2
abundance: NA
v_gene: TRBV7-9
d_gene: NA
CDR3aa: CASSLGAPSNYGYTF
CDR3nt: TGTGCCAGCAGCTTAGGGGCACCGTCTAACTATGGCTACACCTTC

j_gene: TRBJ2-1
abundance: once
v_gene: TRBV24-1
d_gene: NA
CDR3aa: CATSVPPGQWPQRGVLLQFF
CDR3nt: TGTGCCACCAGTGTCCCCCCGGGACAGTGGCCTCAGCGGGGAGTTTTATTACAGTTCTTC

j_gene: TRBJ1-1
abundance: few
v_gene: TRBV20-1
d_gene: NA
CDR3aa: CSANGGATEAFF
CDR3nt: TGCAGTGCTAACGGGGGCGCAACTGAAGCTTTCTTT

j_gene: TRBJ1-2
abundance: NA
v_gene: TRBV4-3
d_gene: NA
CDR3aa: CASSQTQGSYYGYTF
CDR3nt: TGCGCCAGCAGCCAAACCCAGGGTTCCTACTATGGCTACACCTTC

j_gene: TRBJ2-3
abundance: NA
v_gene: TRBV9
d_gene: NA
CDR3aa: CASSVEAWDTQYF
CDR3nt: TGTGCCAGCAGCGTAGAGGCGTGGGATACGCAGTATTTT